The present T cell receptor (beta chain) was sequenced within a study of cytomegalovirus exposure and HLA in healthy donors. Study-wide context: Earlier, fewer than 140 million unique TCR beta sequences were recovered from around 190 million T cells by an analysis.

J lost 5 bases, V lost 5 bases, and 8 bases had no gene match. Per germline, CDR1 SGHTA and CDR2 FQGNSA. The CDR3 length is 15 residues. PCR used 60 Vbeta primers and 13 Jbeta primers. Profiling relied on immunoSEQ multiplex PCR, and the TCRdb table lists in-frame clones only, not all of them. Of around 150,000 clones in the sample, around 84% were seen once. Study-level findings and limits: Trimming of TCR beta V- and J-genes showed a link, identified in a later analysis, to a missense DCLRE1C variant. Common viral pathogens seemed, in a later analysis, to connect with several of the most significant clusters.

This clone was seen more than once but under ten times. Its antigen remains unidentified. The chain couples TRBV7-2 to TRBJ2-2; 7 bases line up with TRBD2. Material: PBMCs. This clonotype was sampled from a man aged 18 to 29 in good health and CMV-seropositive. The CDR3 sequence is CASSPLRGGTGELFF. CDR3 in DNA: TGTGCCAGCAGCCCCTTGAGGGGAGGGACCGGGGAGCTGTTTTTT. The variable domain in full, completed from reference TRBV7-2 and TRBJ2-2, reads GAGVSQSPSNKVTEKGKDVELRCDPISGHTALYWYRQSLGQGLEFLIYFQGNSAPDKSGLPSDRFSAERTGGSVSTLTIQRTQQEDSAVYLCASSPLRGGTGELFFGEGSRLTVL.